The 7 T cell receptor beta chains below were found in one sample sequenced in a study of blood T cell repertoires in COVID-19. Generated by immunoSEQ multiplex PCR, the TCRdb table keeps only in-frame clones and is missing some. Here the sample spans some 200,000 clones, 75% to 80% being singletons. The specimen was peripheral blood. These TCRs come from a woman between 65 and 79 years old with acute or convalescent COVID-19.

The chain couples TRBV20-1 to TRBJ2-6; tentative D call: TRBD2 (7 bases). CDR3 length equals 19 residues. Trimming shortened V by 3 bases and J by 2 bases, and 23 bases separated the two germline ends. Per germline, CDR1 DFQATT and CDR2 SNEGSKA (reference sequence). The CDR3 reads CSASPLGGALAPGANVLTF. The CDR3 DNA follows: TGCAGTGCTAGTCCTCTTGGGGGGGCCCTGGCCCCTGGGGCCAACGTCCTGACTTTC.

This sequence joins TRBV20-1 and TRBJ2-5, with D unresolved. The V gene lost 7 bases and the J gene lost 1 base, with 7 bases spanning the gap. CDR3 length: 11 residues. CDR1 and CDR2 from the germline V gene are DFQATT and SNEGSKA (reference sequence). The CDR3 here is CSGLIQETQYF. CDR3 sequence (DNA): TGCAGTGGGCTGATCCAAGAGACCCAGTACTTC.

The CDR3 DNA reads TGCGCCAGCAGTCAACCCTCCTTGGGGGCGCCGGAATGCTATGGCTACACCTTC. It encodes CASSQPSLGAPECYGYTF. V gene TRBV23-1 combines with J gene TRBJ1-2, with D possibly being TRBD1 (6 bases). TRBV23-1 is an open reading frame whose function is uncertain. The CDR3 is 18 amino acids. The V gene lost 2 bases and the J gene lost 4 bases, with 23 bases spanning the gap.

The rearrangement uses TRBV5-8 and TRBJ1-5, with D possibly matching TRBD1 (5 bases). CDR3 size: 13 residues. The V end lost 4 bases, the J end lost 5 bases, and 10 bases lay between the germline ends. Germline lookup yields CDR1 SGHTS and CDR2 YDEGEE. The CDR3 DNA is TGTGCCAGCAGCCAGGGTTACGATCAGCCCCAGCATTTT. It encodes CASSQGYDQPQHF.

The chain joins TRBV6-5 to TRBJ1-6; D gene uncertain. The CDR3 spans 14 residues. CDR1 and CDR2 (germline): MNHEY, SVGAGI. Trimming pared 4 bases from V and 8 bases from J, leaving 12 bases between. The CDR3 spells CASSLSLPYSPLHF. For the CDR3, the DNA is TGTGCCAGCAGTTTGTCACTCCCGTATTCACCCCTCCACTTT.

The chain couples TRBV29-1 to TRBJ1-2; 7 bases line up with TRBD1. CDR3 length equals 12 residues. Germline CDR1 reads SQVTM; CDR2 reads ANQGSEA. V was clipped by 4 bases and J by 6 bases; unmatched bases: 5. CDR3 loop: CSVVGGIDGYTF. CDR3 nucleotide sequence: TGCAGCGTTGTAGGGGGCATAGATGGCTACACCTTC.

About this clone itself: The junction does not match germline at one end; this may be a read error. The chain links TRBV5-1 to TRBJ2-1, with TRBD2 matching 8 bases. This CDR3 has 17 amino acids. The germline CDR1 and CDR2 sequences are SGHRS and YFSETQ. The CDR3 DNA reads TGCGCCAGCAGTTTGGGGGGTAGCGGGACCTCCTACAATGAGCAGTTCTTC. Its translation is CASSLGGSGTSYNEQFF.